These 18 T cell receptor beta chains share one sample of origin, sequenced in a study of blood T cells in healthy people across ages. A second PCR of roughly 7 to 11 cycles used a sample-barcoded 5' primer and a J-beta primer mix. A single record per CDR3 protein comes from TCRdb applying MiXCR to the 5' RACE reads. This table holds roughly 1.5 million distinct CDR3 sequences, roughly 43% found once. Source material: blood. These TCRs come from a young woman in good health.

The V and J genes are TRBV7-9 and TRBJ2-1; tentative D call: TRBD1 (5 bases). V gave up 5 bases and J gave up 7 bases, with 18 bases separating them. Germline lookup yields CDR1 SEHNR and CDR2 FQNEAQ (reference sequence). This CDR3 is 15 amino acids long. CDR3 in amino acids: CASSTLRRENNEQFF. DNA of the CDR3: TGTGCCAGCAGCACCCTACGCAGGGAAAATAATGAGCAGTTCTTC.

J is TRBJ1-1 and V is TRBV5-6; D unclear. The germline V and J ends were trimmed by 5 bases and 5 bases, with 16 bases remaining between them. The CDR3 is 14 residues long. Germline V gives CDR1 SGHDT, CDR2 YYEEEE. CDR3 coding DNA: TGTGCCAGCAGAGACCTCCGGGATGGGACTGAAGCTTTCTTT. Protein sequence: CASRDLRDGTEAFF.

This clonotype was seen only a few times. This rearrangement joins TRBV4-3 to TRBJ2-7; 7 nucleotides line up with TRBD1. The J segment lost 2 bases and the V segment lost 0 bases, leaving 7 bases of the junction unmatched. The CDR3 is 16 residues long. Germline lookup yields CDR1 LGHNA and CDR2 YSLEER. This CDR3 reads CASSQDLSGTAYEQYF. DNA of the CDR3: TGCGCCAGCAGCCAAGATCTATCAGGGACAGCCTACGAGCAGTACTTC.

This clonotype was detected ten times or more. The V gene is TRBV4-3, the J gene TRBJ1-1; no firm D call. Looked up from germline, CDR1 is LGHNA and CDR2 is YSLEER. V gave up 1 base and J gave up 1 base, with 7 bases separating them. The length of the CDR3 is 14 residues. CDR3 coding DNA: TGCGCCAGCAGCCAAGGGACGGCGAACACTGAAGCTTTCTTT. Translating gives CASSQGTANTEAFF.

This clonotype showed up just once. The chain couples TRBV6-5 to TRBJ2-5; maybe TRBD2 (6 bases). The end of the DNA aligns better with TRBJ2-7, so the J call may be wrong. The CDR3 loop spans 15 amino acids. CDR1 is MNHEY, CDR2 SVGAGI, per germline. For the CDR3, the DNA is TGTGCCAGCAGTTACGGGGGGACCAGAATCCACGAGCAGTACTTC. As protein: CASSYGGTRIHEQYF.

The sample holds a few counts of this clonotype. The chain carries TRBV6-2 or TRBV6-3 and TRBJ2-3; perhaps D is TRBD1 or TRBD2 (5 bases each). Trimming took off 2 bases at V and 0 bases at J, with 9 bases between the two ends. CDR3 length: 15 residues. The germline CDR1 and CDR2 sequences are MNHEY and SVGEGT. CDR3 in amino acids: CASSYKGRSTDTQYF. The CDR3 nucleotides read TGTGCCAGCAGTTACAAGGGACGGAGCACAGATACGCAGTATTTT.

This clonotype was observed a few times. This chain joins TRBV7-4 and TRBJ1-6, with D hard to call. The germline CDR1 and CDR2 sequences are SGHVT and SQSDAQ. The CDR3 covers 11 residues. Trimming removed 8 bases at V and 4 bases at J, with 3 bases between. CDR3 DNA sequence: TGTGCCAGCCCTTATAATTCACCCCTCCACTTT. Its translation: CASPYNSPLHF.

To note about this clonotype: A read error may account for a junction end that differs from germline. The rearrangement joins TRBV19 to TRBJ2-1, with a weak D call TRBD1 (6 bases). This CDR3 is built from 16 residues. The germline V gene encodes CDR1 LNHDA and CDR2 SQIVND (reference sequence). CDR3 sequence: CASTHSGTSSHNEQFF. In DNA form, the CDR3 reads TGTGCCAGTACCCACTCCGGGACATCCTCCCACAATGAGCAGTTCTTC.

The table lists this clonotype with a few counts. The chain links TRBV6-6 to TRBJ2-1; 11 nucleotides agree with TRBD2. Losses at the gene ends were 11 bases for V and 9 bases for J; bases not matched to a gene: 3. CDR1 MNHNY and CDR2 SVGAGI come from the germline V gene (reference sequence). The length of the CDR3 is 11 residues. The chain's CDR3 is CALTSGVEQFF. The CDR3 DNA reads as TGTGCCTTGACTAGCGGGGTTGAGCAGTTCTTC.

This clonotype was seen a handful of times. This chain joins TRBV3-1 and TRBJ2-2; possibly TRBD2 for D (6 bases). The CDR3 runs to 17 residues. From germline, CDR1 is LGHDT and CDR2 YNNKEL (reference sequence). V was clipped by 1 base and J by 4 bases, with 16 bases between them. CDR3 DNA: TGTGCCAGCAGCCAAGTACGACTAGAGCTCGTCACCGGGGAGCTGTTTTTT. Translated, it gives CASSQVRLELVTGELFF.

This clonotype occurred a few times. The gene calls are TRBV4-3 and TRBJ1-1; TRBD1 agrees at 8 bases. V shed 4 bases and J 6 bases; nucleotides not matched to a gene: 10. CDR1 and CDR2 (germline): LGHNA, YSLEER. CDR3 size: 15 residues. CDR3 coding DNA: TGCGCCAGCAGCCCGTACCAATACAGGGGGTCTGAAGCTTTCTTT. Protein product: CASSPYQYRGSEAFF.

The chain employs TRBV12-3 or TRBV12-4 and TRBJ2-7; D call uncertain. V was clipped by 5 bases and J by 0 bases, with 8 bases between them. The CDR3 spans 13 residues. The CDR3 nucleotides read TGTGCCAGCAGTCCCCAAGCCTCCTACGAGCAGTACTTC. It encodes CASSPQASYEQYF.

The CDR3 sequence: CATKTSGRATTGELFF. The CDR3, as DNA: TGTGCCACCAAAACTAGCGGGAGGGCCACCACCGGGGAGCTGTTTTTT. This rearrangement joins TRBV15 to TRBJ2-2, with 13 nucleotides matching TRBD2. CDR1 and CDR2 (germline): LNHNV, YYDKDF (reference sequence). CDR3 length: 16 residues. After removal of 7 bases from V and 4 bases from J, the junction contained 6 bases not matched to a gene. Variable domain in full (rest from reference TRBV15 and TRBJ2-2): DAMVIQNPRYQVTQFGKPVTLSCSQTLNHNVMYWYQQKSSQAPKLLFHYYDKDFNNEADTPDNFQSRRPNTSFCFLDIRSPGLGDTAMYLCATKTSGRATTGELFFGEGSRLTVL.

The CDR3, as DNA: TGTGCCAGCAGTTACTCCGGACTCACAGTAGGAGAAAAACTGTTTTTT. Residues: CASSYSGLTVGEKLFF. The chain has TRBV6-7 and TRBJ1-4; D is undetermined. TRBV6-7 carries the ORF label, with uncertain function. V lost 0 bases, J lost 8 bases, and 16 bases lay in between. The CDR3 loop spans 16 amino acids.

The chain carries TRBV29-1 and TRBJ2-1; weak D call: TRBD2 (6 bases). With 4 bases removed from V and 4 bases from J, the gap between germline ends came to 17 bases. The CDR3 has 15 amino acids. CDR1 and CDR2 (germline): SQVTM, ANQGSEA. In DNA, the CDR3 is TGCAGCGTTGGACTAGGGCCCTCCACTTACAATGAGCAGTTCTTC. This encodes CSVGLGPSTYNEQFF.

This chain uses TRBV25-1 with TRBJ1-5; no definite D call. Germline V CDR1 and CDR2: MGHDK, SYGVNS. The ends were cut back, 0 bases at V and 5 bases at J, with 5 bases in the middle. The CDR3 is 13 amino acids. CDR3 region: CASSEYWDQPQHF. The CDR3 DNA reads as TGTGCCAGCAGTGAATACTGGGATCAGCCCCAGCATTTT.

V is TRBV7-9 and J is TRBJ2-1; weak D call: TRBD2 (5 bases). CDR1 is SEHNR, CDR2 FQNEAQ, per germline (reference sequence). Trimming cost V 6 bases and J 5 bases, with 8 bases left between them. This CDR3 region has 12 residues. CDR3 loop: CASRRADNEQFF. Written as DNA, the CDR3 is TGTGCCAGCAGGAGGGCGGACAATGAGCAGTTCTTC.

CDR3 nucleotides: TGTGCCAGCAGCTTATTCGATCCTGAAGCTTTCTTT. Its translation is CASSLFDPEAFF. This chain connects TRBV11-2 to TRBJ1-1; D is ambiguous. This CDR3 spans 12 amino acids. The V and J ends lost 2 bases and 6 bases respectively, with 7 bases between them. Germline values: CDR1 SGHAT, CDR2 FQNNGV.